The rows below give T cell receptor beta chains drawn from one sample of a study of blood T cell repertoires in COVID-19. Sequencing was performed with immunoSEQ multiplex PCR; in TCRdb, only in-frame clones are kept and a portion is missing. The sample lists some 180,000 clones; about 84% were seen once. Specimen: peripheral blood. These receptors came from a human donor in a cohort sampled during active COVID-19. Both conserved end residues are part of each CDR3. The order of the fields is V gene, D gene, J gene, clone size, CDR3 protein, CDR3 DNA. D genes are given only for firm matches. Only some rows state a clone size, as once, few, many or a class for expanded clones.

TRBV2,TRBD1,TRBJ1-1,NA,CASKKRQGANTEAFF,TGTGCCAGCAAGAAGCGACAGGGGGCGAACACTGAAGCTTTCTTT
TRBV30,NA,TRBJ1-1,few,CACGTTEAFF,TGTGCCTGCGGTACGACTGAAGCTTTCTTT
TRBV5-1,NA,TRBJ2-7,NA,CASSTGQGSREQYF,TGCGCCAGCAGCACCGGCCAGGGCTCAAGGGAGCAGTACTTC
TRBV18,TRBD1,TRBJ1-1,NA,CASSPGQIQGAEAFF,TGTGCCAGCTCACCAGGCCAAATACAGGGGGCTGAAGCTTTCTTT
TRBV7-3,TRBD2,TRBJ2-3,NA,CASSSTSGGALDTQYF,TGTGCCAGCAGCTCGACTAGCGGGGGGGCGCTTGATACGCAGTATTTT
TRBV7-9,TRBD1,TRBJ2-5,few,CASSPPTGYQETQYF,TGTGCCAGCAGCCCTCCGACAGGGTACCAAGAGACCCAGTACTTC
TRBV4-1,NA,TRBJ1-5,few,CASSQLHRMSNQPQHF,TGCGCCAGCAGCCAACTTCACAGGATGAGCAATCAGCCCCAGCATTTT
TRBV3-1/TRBV3-2,NA,TRBJ1-2,NA,CASSQESGGDGYTF,TGTGCCAGCAGCCAAGAATCGGGGGGGGATGGCTACACCTTC
TRBV4-1,TRBD1,TRBJ1-6,once,CASSQEGQFNSPLHF,TGCGCCAGCAGCCAAGAGGGACAGTTTAATTCACCCCTCCACTTT
TRBV7-2,NA,TRBJ2-5,NA,CASSLVAGKEGGETQYF,TGTGCCAGCAGCTTAGTCGCAGGGAAGGAAGGGGGTGAGACCCAGTACTTC
TRBV19,TRBD2,TRBJ2-1,NA,CASSGSGGAYEQFF,TGTGCCAGTAGTGGTAGCGGGGGGGCTTATGAGCAGTTCTTC
TRBV5-1,NA,TRBJ1-2,NA,CASSLGNSSNYGYTF,TGCGCCAGCAGCTTAGGCAACAGCTCTAACTATGGCTACACCTTC
TRBV19,TRBD1,TRBJ2-7,NA,CASRFNQGAREQYF,TGTGCCAGTAGATTCAATCAGGGGGCTCGCGAGCAGTACTTC
TRBV7-6,NA,TRBJ2-7,NA,CASSLGGPASYEQYF,TGTGCCAGCAGCTTAGGAGGGCCGGCTTCCTACGAGCAGTACTTC
TRBV10-2,NA,TRBJ2-7,NA,CASSEPSEALFEQYF,TGCGCCAGCAGTGAGCCTAGCGAAGCGCTTTTCGAGCAGTACTTC
TRBV11-1,TRBD2,TRBJ2-7,NA,CASSPPMGLAGSEQYF,TGTGCCAGCAGCCCGCCAATGGGACTAGCGGGGTCCGAGCAGTACTTC
TRBV9,TRBD2,TRBJ2-5,NA,CASSGSGGARKETQYF,TGTGCCAGCAGCGGCAGCGGGGGGGCCAGGAAAGAGACCCAGTACTTC
TRBV6-5,TRBD1,TRBJ2-1,NA,CASGRTGNNEQFF,TGTGCCAGCGGACGGACAGGCAACAATGAGCAGTTCTTC
TRBV6-5,NA,TRBJ2-1,NA,CASKAGGGEQFF,TGTGCCAGCAAGGCAGGGGGAGGTGAGCAGTTCTTC
TRBV18,NA,TRBJ1-5,once,CASSLSRSNQPQHF,TGTGCCAGCTCATTGAGTCGTAGCAATCAGCCCCAGCATTTT
TRBV5-1,NA,TRBJ1-2,NA,CASSLAGYGYTF,TGCGCCAGCAGCTTGGCAGGCTATGGCTACACCTTC
TRBV27,TRBD1,TRBJ2-7,few,CASRGQGGTYEQYF,TGTGCCAGCAGAGGACAGGGGGGTACCTACGAGCAGTACTTC
TRBV2,NA,TRBJ1-5,NA,CASSPNDRLGIYSNQPQHF,TGTGCCAGCAGTCCCAACGACAGGCTCGGGATCTATAGCAATCAGCCCCAGCATTTT
TRBV4-1,NA,TRBJ2-6,NA,CASMRAGAGANVLTF,TGCGCCAGCATGAGGGCAGGAGCTGGGGCCAACGTCCTGACTTTC
TRBV19,NA,TRBJ2-7,NA,CASSLSPAGHISYEQYF,TGTGCCAGTAGTTTATCCCCGGCTGGACACATCTCCTACGAGCAGTACTTC
TRBV6-5,NA,TRBJ2-3,NA,CASSPPGHIDTQYF,TGTGCCAGCAGTCCTCCAGGCCACATAGATACGCAGTATTTT
TRBV19,NA,TRBJ1-5,NA,CASSIGGDQPQHF,TGTGCCAGTAGTATAGGGGGCGATCAGCCCCAGCATTTT
TRBV6-1,NA,TRBJ2-7,NA,CASSEVVGGTSYEQYF,TGTGCCAGCAGTGAAGTCGTTGGAGGTACCTCCTACGAGCAGTACTTC
TRBV5-1,TRBD1,TRBJ1-2,few,CASSLSGGVYGYTF,TGCGCCAGCAGCTTGTCAGGGGGCGTTTATGGCTACACCTTC
TRBV4-1,NA,TRBJ1-2,few,CASSQLGTSYGYTF,TGCGCCAGCAGCCAACTAGGGACAAGCTATGGCTACACCTTC
TRBV2,TRBD1,TRBJ1-5,NA,CASSPGTGNNQPQHF,TGTGCCAGCAGTCCCGGGACAGGGAATAATCAGCCCCAGCATTTT
TRBV4-1,NA,TRBJ1-6,few,CASSQATNNSPLHF,TGCGCCAGCAGCCAAGCGACTAATAATTCACCCCTCCACTTT
TRBV2,NA,TRBJ2-6,NA,CASSVRGAANVLTF,TGTGCCAGCAGTGTTCGGGGAGCTGCCAACGTCCTGACTTTC
TRBV7-2,NA,TRBJ2-7,NA,CASSPRQGNLGGLTYEQYF,TGTGCCAGCAGCCCCCGACAGGGTAACCTAGGGGGGCTGACCTACGAGCAGTACTTC
TRBV3-1/TRBV3-2,NA,TRBJ1-1,once,CASSQAGARTEAFF,TGTGCCAGCAGCCAAGCAGGGGCCCGCACTGAAGCTTTCTTT
TRBV7-8,TRBD2,TRBJ2-3,NA,CASGLAGVADTQYF,TGTGCCAGCGGACTAGCGGGGGTTGCAGATACGCAGTATTTT
TRBV19,NA,TRBJ1-2,NA,CASSPANYGYTF,TGTGCCAGTAGCCCTGCTAACTATGGCTACACCTTC
TRBV7-3,TRBD2,TRBJ2-3,NA,CASSSGLAGYTDTQYF,TGTGCCAGCAGCTCCGGACTAGCGGGTTACACAGATACGCAGTATTTT
TRBV11-2,TRBD2,TRBJ2-1,NA,CASSPGRGGLAEQFF,TGTGCCAGCAGCCCTGGGCGGGGGGGCCTCGCTGAGCAGTTCTTC
TRBV5-1,NA,TRBJ1-3,NA,CASSPGGGLSGNTIYF,TGCGCCAGCAGCCCGGGCGGCGGGCTCTCTGGAAACACCATATATTTT
TRBV12-3/TRBV12-4,NA,TRBJ2-2,NA,CASSFANTGELFF,TGTGCCAGCAGTTTCGCGAACACCGGGGAGCTGTTTTTT
TRBV7-6,TRBD2,TRBJ2-3,NA,CASSSRLAGYIITSTDTQYF,TGTGCCAGCAGCTCGCGACTAGCGGGGTATATCATAACTAGCACAGATACGCAGTATTTT
TRBV11-2,NA,TRBJ2-5,once,CASSLTRDTQETQYF,TGTGCCAGCAGCTTAACCCGGGACACACAAGAGACCCAGTACTTC
TRBV5-4,TRBD1,TRBJ2-1,NA,CASSLGLGTGVGSYNEQFF,TGTGCCAGCAGCTTGGGTCTGGGGACAGGGGTTGGCTCCTACAATGAGCAGTTCTTC
TRBV13,NA,TRBJ1-1,once,CASSLGGGHTEAFF,TGTGCCAGCAGCTTGGGCGGGGGGCACACTGAAGCTTTCTTT
TRBV19,TRBD1,TRBJ2-7,NA,CASSIGTGAAYEQYF,TGTGCCAGTAGTATAGGGACAGGGGCCGCCTACGAGCAGTACTTC
TRBV12-3/TRBV12-4,NA,TRBJ1-2,NA,CASSLTGDGYTF,TGTGCCAGCAGTTTAACGGGGGATGGCTACACCTTC